This TCR beta chain is from a study of CD8 T cells in ankylosing spondylitis. Scientists made TCR beta libraries using quantitative 5'-RACE with molecular barcodes. Each CDR3 protein gets one entry after TCRdb re-called the 5' RACE reads with MiXCR. Of approximately 60,000 distinct CDR3 sequences listed, 6.2% were seen once; the top ten hold about 4.6%. This CDR3 spans 14 amino acids. After removal of 7 bases from V and 5 bases from J, the junction contained 6 bases not matched to a gene. Germline V gene lookup returns CDR1 LNHDA and CDR2 SQIVND (reference sequence). This clonotype has a count of ten or more. The antigen is undetermined. Study conclusions and caveats: Disease-linked clones bore a CD8+ phenotype, appearing relatively rarely in peripheral blood. A TCR beta motif of about 8 highly homologous variants seemed to mark ankylosing spondylitis blood. Some motif variants were previously reported in reactive arthritis synovial fluid and blood.

Sequenced material: synovial fluid, either unsorted or a sorted T cell fraction (not recorded which). J is TRBJ2-2 and V is TRBV19, with 8 bases lining up with TRBD1. The sequence came from a male donor with ankylosing spondylitis. CDR3 bases: TGTGCCAGTACCCGGACAGGGCGGACCGGGGAGCTGTTTTTT. The encoded protein is CASTRTGRTGELFF.